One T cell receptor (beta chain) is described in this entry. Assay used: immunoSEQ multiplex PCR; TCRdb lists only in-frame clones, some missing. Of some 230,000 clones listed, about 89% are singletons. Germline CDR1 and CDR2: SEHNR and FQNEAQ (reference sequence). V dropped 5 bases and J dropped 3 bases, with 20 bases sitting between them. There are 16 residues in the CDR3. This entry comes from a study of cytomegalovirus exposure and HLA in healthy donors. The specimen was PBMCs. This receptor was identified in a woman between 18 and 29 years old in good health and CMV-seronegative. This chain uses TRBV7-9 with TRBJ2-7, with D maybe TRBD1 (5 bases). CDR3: CASSQPTSRELYEQYF. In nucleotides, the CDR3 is TGTGCCAGCAGCCAACCCACGAGCAGGGAACTCTACGAGCAGTACTTC.